Sequencing of this TCR beta chain was carried out in a study of shared clonotypes between healthy human individuals. Study-level points and caveats: Few donors limited the genetic and exposure-history diversity represented.

Regarding this clone: Its antigen is still unknown.

The CDR3 spans 12 residues. From germline, CDR1 is LNHDA and CDR2 SQIVND (reference sequence). Trimming took off 6 bases at V and 7 bases at J, with 10 bases between the two ends. Source study methods: In the immunoSEQ data, sequences were junction-only and lacked quality scores, so filtering differed. Sequencing was performed with immunoSEQ multiplex PCR; in TCRdb, only in-frame clones are kept and a portion is missing. V, J and clone size were drawn from that table, and D and trimming were deduced from the DNA. Among millions of clones listed, 80% to 95% were seen once. Sequencing was performed on naive CD4+ T cells from PBMCs. The subset here: CD45RA+ positively selected. The receptor comes from a man aged 18 to 30 in good health. Some clones in this sample may be carry-over from other donors' samples. The V call is TRBV19, the J call TRBJ1-5; D unclear. The CDR3 reads CASSPLAQPQHF. Here the CDR3 DNA reads TGTGCCAGTAGCCCCCTCGCCCAGCCCCAGCATTTT.